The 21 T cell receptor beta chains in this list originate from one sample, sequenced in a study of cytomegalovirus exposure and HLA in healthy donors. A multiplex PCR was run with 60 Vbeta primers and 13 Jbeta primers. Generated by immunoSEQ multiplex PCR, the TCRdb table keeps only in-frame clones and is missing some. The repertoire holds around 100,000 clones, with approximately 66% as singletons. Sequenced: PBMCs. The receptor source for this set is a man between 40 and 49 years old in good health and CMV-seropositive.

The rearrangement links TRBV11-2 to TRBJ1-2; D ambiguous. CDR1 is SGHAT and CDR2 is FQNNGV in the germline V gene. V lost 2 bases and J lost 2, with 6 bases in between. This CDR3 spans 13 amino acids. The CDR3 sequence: CASSLSGNYGYTF. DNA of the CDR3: TGTGCCAGCAGCTTATCGGGGAACTATGGCTACACCTTC. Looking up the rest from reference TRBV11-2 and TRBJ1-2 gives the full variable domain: EAGVAQSPRYKIIEKRQSVAFWCNPISGHATLYWYQQILGQGPKLLIQFQNNGVVDDSQLPKDRFSAERLKGVDSTLKIQPAKLEDSAVYLCASSLSGNYGYTFGSGTRLTVV.

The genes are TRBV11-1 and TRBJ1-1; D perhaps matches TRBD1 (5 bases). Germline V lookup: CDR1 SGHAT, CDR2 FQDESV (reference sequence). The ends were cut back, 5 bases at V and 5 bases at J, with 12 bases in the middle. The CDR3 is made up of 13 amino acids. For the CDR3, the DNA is TGTGCCAGCAGCAGGCAGGGTAGGACTGAAGCTTTCTTT. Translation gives CASSRQGRTEAFF. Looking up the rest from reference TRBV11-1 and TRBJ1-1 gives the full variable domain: EAEVAQSPRYKITEKSQAVAFWCDPISGHATLYWYRQILGQGPELLVQFQDESVVDDSQLPKDRFSAERLKGVDSTLKIQPAELGDSAMYLCASSRQGRTEAFFGQGTRLTVV.

CDR3 residues: CASSLTRSYEQYF. The CDR3 region has the DNA TGTGCCAGCAGCTTAACACGCTCCTACGAGCAGTACTTC. The V call is TRBV11-2, the J call TRBJ2-7; D gene uncertain. This CDR3 is built from 13 residues. The germline gives CDR1 SGHAT, CDR2 FQNNGV. Trimming pared 2 bases from V and 0 bases from J, leaving 5 bases between.

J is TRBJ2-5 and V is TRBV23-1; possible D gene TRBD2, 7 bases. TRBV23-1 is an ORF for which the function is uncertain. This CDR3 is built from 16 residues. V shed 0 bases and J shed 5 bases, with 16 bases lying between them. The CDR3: CASSQSVRGARETQYF. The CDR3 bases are TGCGCCAGCAGTCAATCGGTACGGGGGGCGCGTGAGACCCAGTACTTC.

DNA for the CDR3: TGTGCCAGCACCGTACAGGTCTCTGGAAACACCATATATTTT. Encoded protein: CASTVQVSGNTIYF. The chain employs TRBV6-6 and TRBJ1-3, with a tentative D call TRBD1 (5 bases). V lost 7 bases, J lost 0 bases, and 10 bases lay in between. This CDR3 has 14 residues. The germline V gene has CDR1 MNHNY and CDR2 SVGAGI (reference sequence).

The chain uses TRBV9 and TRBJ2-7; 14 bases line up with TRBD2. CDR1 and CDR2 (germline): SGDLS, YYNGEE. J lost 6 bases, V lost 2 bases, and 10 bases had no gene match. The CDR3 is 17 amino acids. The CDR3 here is CASSVGTSGSTPGEQYF. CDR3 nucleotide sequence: TGTGCCAGCAGCGTCGGGACTAGCGGGAGTACCCCTGGCGAGCAGTACTTC.

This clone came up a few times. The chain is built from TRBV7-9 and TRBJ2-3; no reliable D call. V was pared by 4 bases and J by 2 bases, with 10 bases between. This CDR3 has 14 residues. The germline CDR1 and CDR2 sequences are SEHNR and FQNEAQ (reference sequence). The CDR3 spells CASSSGSFTDTQYF. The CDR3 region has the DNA TGTGCCAGCAGCTCCGGGTCGTTCACAGATACGCAGTATTTT. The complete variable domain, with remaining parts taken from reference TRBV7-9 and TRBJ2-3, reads DTGVSQNPRHKITKRGQNVTFRCDPISEHNRLYWYRQTLGQGPEFLTYFQNEAQLEKSRLLSDRFSAERPKGSFSTLEIQRTEQGDSAMYLCASSSGSFTDTQYFGPGTRLTVL.

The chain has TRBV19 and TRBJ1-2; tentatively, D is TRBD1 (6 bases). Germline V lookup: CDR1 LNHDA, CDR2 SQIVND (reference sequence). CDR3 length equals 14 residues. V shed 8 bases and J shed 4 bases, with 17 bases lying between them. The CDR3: CASGSQGRSYGYTF. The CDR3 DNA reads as TGTGCCAGTGGGTCACAGGGCCGCTCCTATGGCTACACCTTC.

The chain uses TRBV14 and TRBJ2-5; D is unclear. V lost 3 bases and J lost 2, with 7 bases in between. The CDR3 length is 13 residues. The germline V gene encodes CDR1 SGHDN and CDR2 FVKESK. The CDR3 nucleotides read TGTGCCAGCAGCCATGCGGTACAAGAGACCCAGTACTTC. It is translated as CASSHAVQETQYF.

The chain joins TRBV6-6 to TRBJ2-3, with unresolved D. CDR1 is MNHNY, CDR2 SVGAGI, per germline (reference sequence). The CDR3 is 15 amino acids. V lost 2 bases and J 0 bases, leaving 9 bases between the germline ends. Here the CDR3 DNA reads TGTGCCAGCAGTTACATCGGGTCTAGCACAGATACGCAGTATTTT. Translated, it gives CASSYIGSSTDTQYF.

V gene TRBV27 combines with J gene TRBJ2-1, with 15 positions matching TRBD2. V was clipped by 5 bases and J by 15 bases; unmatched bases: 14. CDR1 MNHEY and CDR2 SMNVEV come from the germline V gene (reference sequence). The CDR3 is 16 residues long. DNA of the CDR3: TGTGCCAGCAGTCATATGGGACTAGCGGGAGGCTCGGTTAGGTTCTTC. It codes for CASSHMGLAGGSVRFF.

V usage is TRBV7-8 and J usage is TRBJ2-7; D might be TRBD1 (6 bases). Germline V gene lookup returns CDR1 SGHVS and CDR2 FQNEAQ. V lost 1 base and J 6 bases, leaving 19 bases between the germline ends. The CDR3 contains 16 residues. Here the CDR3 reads CASSLGVPGASVEQYF. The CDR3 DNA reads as TGTGCCAGCAGCTTAGGAGTGCCAGGGGCATCGGTCGAGCAGTACTTC.

The CDR3 coding sequence is TGTGCCAGCCGACCGGCAGGGCCGTCCTACGAGCAGTACTTC. The encoded protein is CASRPAGPSYEQYF. The V and J genes are TRBV28 and TRBJ2-7; TRBD1 is a possible D gene (5 bases). Deletions cut 8 bases from V and 1 base from J, with 15 bases between. Germline V gene sequence: CDR1 MDHEN, CDR2 SYDVKM. This CDR3 spans 14 amino acids.

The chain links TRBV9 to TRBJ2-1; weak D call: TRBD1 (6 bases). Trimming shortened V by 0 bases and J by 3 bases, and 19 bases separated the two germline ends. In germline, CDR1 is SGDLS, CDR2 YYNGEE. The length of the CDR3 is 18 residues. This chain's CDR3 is CASSVAAGASSRYNEQFF. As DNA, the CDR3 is TGTGCCAGCAGCGTAGCGGCAGGGGCTAGCAGCCGCTACAATGAGCAGTTCTTC.

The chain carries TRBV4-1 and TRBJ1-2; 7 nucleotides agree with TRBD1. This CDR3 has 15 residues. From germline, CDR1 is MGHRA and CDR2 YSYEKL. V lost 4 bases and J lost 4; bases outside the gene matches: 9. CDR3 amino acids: CASSPLAGQLYGYTF. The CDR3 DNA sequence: TGCGCCAGCAGCCCCCTGGCGGGACAGCTCTATGGCTACACCTTC.

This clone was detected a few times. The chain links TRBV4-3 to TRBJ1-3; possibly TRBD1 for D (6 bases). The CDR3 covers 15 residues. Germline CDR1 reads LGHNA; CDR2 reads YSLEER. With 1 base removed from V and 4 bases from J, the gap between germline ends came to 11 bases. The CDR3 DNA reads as TGCGCCAGCAGCCAAGGCTTAACAGGGGGAAACACCATATATTTT. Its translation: CASSQGLTGGNTIYF.

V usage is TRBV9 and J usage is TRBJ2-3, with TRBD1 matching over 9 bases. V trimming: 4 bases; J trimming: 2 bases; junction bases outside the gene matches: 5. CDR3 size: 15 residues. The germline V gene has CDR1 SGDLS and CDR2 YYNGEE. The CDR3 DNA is TGTGCCAGCAGCCCCCGGGACAGGGACACAGATACGCAGTATTTT. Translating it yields CASSPRDRDTDTQYF.

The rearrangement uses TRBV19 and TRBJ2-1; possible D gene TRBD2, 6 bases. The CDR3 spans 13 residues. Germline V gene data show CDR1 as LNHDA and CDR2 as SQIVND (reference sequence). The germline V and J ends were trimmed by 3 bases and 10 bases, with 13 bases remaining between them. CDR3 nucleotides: TGTGCCAGTAGTATTGATGGAGGGCGAGAGCAGTTCTTC. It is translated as CASSIDGGREQFF.

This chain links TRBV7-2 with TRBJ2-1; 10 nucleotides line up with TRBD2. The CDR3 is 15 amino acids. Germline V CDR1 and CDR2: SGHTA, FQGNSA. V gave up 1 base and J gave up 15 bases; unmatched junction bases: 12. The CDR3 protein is CASSLEGLAERGRFF. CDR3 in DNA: TGTGCCAGCAGCTTAGAAGGACTAGCGGAGAGGGGTCGGTTCTTC.

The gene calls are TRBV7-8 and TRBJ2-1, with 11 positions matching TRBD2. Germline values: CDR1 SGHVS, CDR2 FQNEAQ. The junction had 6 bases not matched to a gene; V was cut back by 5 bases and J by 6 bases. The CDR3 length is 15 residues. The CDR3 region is CASSPAGTSGNEQFF. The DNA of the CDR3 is TGTGCCAGCAGCCCCGCCGGGACTAGCGGCAATGAGCAGTTCTTC. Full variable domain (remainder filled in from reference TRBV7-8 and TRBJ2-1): GAGVSQSPRYKVAKRGQDVALRCDPISGHVSLFWYQQALGQGPEFLTYFQNEAQLDKSGLPSDRFFAERPEGSVSTLKIQRTQQEDSAVYLCASSPAGTSGNEQFFGPGTRLTVL.

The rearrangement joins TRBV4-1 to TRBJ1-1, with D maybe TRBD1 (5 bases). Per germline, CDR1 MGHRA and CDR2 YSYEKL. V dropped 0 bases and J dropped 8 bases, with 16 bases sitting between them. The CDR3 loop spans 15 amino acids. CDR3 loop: CASSQEAAGPPEAFF. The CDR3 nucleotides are TGCGCCAGCAGCCAAGAGGCGGCAGGGCCCCCCGAAGCTTTCTTT.